Shown below are 13 T cell receptor beta chains from a single sample sequenced in a study of CD8 T cells in ankylosing spondylitis. Each CDR3 protein gets one entry after TCRdb re-called the 5' RACE reads with MiXCR. The data contain a few hundred thousand distinct CDR3 sequences, about 10% of them singletons. Sequenced: blood, either unsorted or a sorted T cell fraction (not recorded which). Receptor source: a male donor with ankylosing spondylitis or in good health (not recorded which).

In this sample, this clonotype turned up a few times. The chain uses TRBV20-1 and TRBJ2-1; D is unclear. The CDR3 runs 14 residues. In germline, CDR1 is DFQATT, CDR2 SNEGSKA (reference sequence). V lost 4 bases and J lost 0, with 10 bases in between. The CDR3 DNA reads as TGCAGTGCTACGATTAGGAGCTCCTACAATGAGCAGTTCTTC. Translating gives CSATIRSSYNEQFF.

At least ten counts were recorded for this clonotype. The V and J genes are TRBV5-1 and TRBJ2-7; 7 positions agree with TRBD1. Germline V gives CDR1 SGHRS, CDR2 YFSETQ. Unmatched junction bases numbered 11, after V lost 4 bases and J lost 7 bases. The CDR3 contains 14 residues. The DNA of the CDR3 is TGCGCCAGCAGCGCTGGGACAGCCCGAGGAGAGCAGTACTTC. It codes for CASSAGTARGEQYF. Complete variable domain (other parts from reference TRBV5-1 and TRBJ2-7): KAGVTQTPRYLIKTRGQQVTLSCSPISGHRSVSWYQQTPGQGLQFLFEYFSETQRNKGNFPGRFSGRQFSNSRSEMNVSTLELGDSALYLCASSAGTARGEQYFGPGTRLTVT.

V usage is TRBV7-2 and J usage is TRBJ2-7; no reliable D call. The CDR3 runs to 17 residues. V dropped 0 bases and J dropped 3 bases, with 18 bases sitting between them. In germline, CDR1 is SGHTA, CDR2 FQGNSA. In DNA form, the CDR3 reads TGTGCCAGCAGCTTAGCGGTTCTAACAGCGAGTTACTACGAGCAGTACTTC. This codes for CASSLAVLTASYYEQYF.

In its sample, this clonotype was seen many times. The chain employs TRBV20-1 and TRBJ2-5; tentative D call: TRBD2 (6 bases). V was clipped by 3 bases and J by 0 bases, with 11 bases between them. CDR1 and CDR2 (germline): DFQATT, SNEGSKA (reference sequence). The CDR3 is made up of 14 amino acids. The CDR3 nucleotides are TGCAGTGCTAGGGAGGGCGGGTACCAAGAGACCCAGTACTTC. Translated, it gives CSAREGGYQETQYF.

This clonotype was detected many times. J is TRBJ2-1 and V is TRBV7-9; D gene ambiguous. Germline V gene lookup returns CDR1 SEHNR and CDR2 FQNEAQ (reference sequence). The CDR3 sequence is 17 residues long. V was pared by 0 bases and J by 0 bases, with 12 bases between. The CDR3 loop is CASSLAPTRFSYNEQFF. The CDR3 nucleotides read TGTGCCAGCAGCTTAGCTCCGACCAGGTTCTCCTACAATGAGCAGTTCTTC.

This clonotype was seen a few times. V and J are TRBV5-5 and TRBJ2-3, with 10 bases lining up with TRBD2. V lost 4 bases and J lost 4; bases outside the gene matches: 3. Germline CDR1 SGHKS, CDR2 YYEKEE (reference sequence). This CDR3 spans 14 amino acids. As DNA, the CDR3 is TGTGCCAGCAGCCCTAGCGGGAGAGCAGATACGCAGTATTTT. It yields the protein CASSPSGRADTQYF. Complete variable domain (other parts from reference TRBV5-5 and TRBJ2-3): DAGVTQSPTHLIKTRGQQVTLRCSPISGHKSVSWYQQVLGQGPQFIFQYYEKEERGRGNFPDRFSARQFPNYSSELNVNALLLGDSALYLCASSPSGRADTQYFGPGTRLTVL.

The chain links TRBV20-1 to TRBJ1-6, with unresolved D. CDR3 length equals 19 residues. The germline V gene has CDR1 DFQATT and CDR2 SNEGSKA (reference sequence). The CDR3 DNA is TGCAGCCCGGTTAGGCAATCGGGCCGAGGAAGCTCCTATAATTCACCCCTCCACTTT. It codes for CSPVRQSGRGSSYNSPLHF.

V and J are TRBV5-6 and TRBJ1-1, with unresolved D. Germline loops: CDR1 SGHDT, CDR2 YYEEEE. This CDR3 is 15 amino acids long. Trimming removed 4 bases from V and 6 bases from J, with 19 bases in between. CDR3 coding DNA: TGTGCCAGCAGCGCGATGACCCAAGCTCCGGCTGAAGCTTTCTTT. Protein sequence: CASSAMTQAPAEAFF.

In its sample, this clonotype was seen many times. V gene TRBV3-1 combines with J gene TRBJ2-1; D is undetermined. V gave up 0 bases and J gave up 2 bases, with 8 bases separating them. The germline CDR1 and CDR2 sequences are LGHDT and YNNKEL (reference sequence). This CDR3 region has 15 residues. The CDR3 here is CASSQDLVAYNEQFF. CDR3 sequence (DNA): TGTGCCAGCAGCCAAGATCTAGTAGCCTACAATGAGCAGTTCTTC.

This clonotype has at least ten counts. V gene TRBV6-2 or TRBV6-3 combines with J gene TRBJ2-3, with 9 bases that match TRBD2. With V trimmed by 4 bases and J by 6 bases, 11 bases remained unmatched. The V gene's germline CDR1 is MNHEY and CDR2 SVGEGT. This CDR3 is 16 amino acids long. CDR3 loop: CASSWPSGVVGDTQYF. CDR3 nucleotide sequence: TGTGCCAGCAGTTGGCCTAGCGGGGTTGTGGGGGATACGCAGTATTTT.

Ten or more counts support this clonotype. The rearrangement links TRBV9 to TRBJ2-2, with unresolved D. V lost 2 bases and J 1 base, leaving 9 bases between the germline ends. CDR3 length: 15 amino acids. The germline V gene encodes CDR1 SGDLS and CDR2 YYNGEE. CDR3 residues: CASSVVSLNTGELFF. The CDR3 region has the DNA TGTGCCAGCAGCGTCGTTAGCCTGAACACCGGGGAGCTGTTTTTT.

This clonotype was seen a few times. J is TRBJ1-2 and V is TRBV18, with no clear D. The CDR3 spans 14 residues. Germline values: CDR1 KGHSH, CDR2 LQKENI. Trimming stripped 1 base from V and 1 base from J, with 7 bases between. The CDR3 sequence: CASSPQINNYGYTF. DNA for the CDR3: TGTGCCAGCTCACCACAGATTAATAACTATGGCTACACCTTC.

There are many counts of this clonotype. The V call is TRBV5-1, the J call TRBJ2-5; D gene unclear. CDR1 SGHRS and CDR2 YFSETQ come from the germline V gene. V dropped 0 bases and J dropped 5 bases, with 5 bases sitting between them. This CDR3 is 12 amino acids long. CDR3 sequence: CASSLDGETQYF. Here the CDR3 DNA reads TGCGCCAGCAGCTTGGATGGGGAGACCCAGTACTTC.